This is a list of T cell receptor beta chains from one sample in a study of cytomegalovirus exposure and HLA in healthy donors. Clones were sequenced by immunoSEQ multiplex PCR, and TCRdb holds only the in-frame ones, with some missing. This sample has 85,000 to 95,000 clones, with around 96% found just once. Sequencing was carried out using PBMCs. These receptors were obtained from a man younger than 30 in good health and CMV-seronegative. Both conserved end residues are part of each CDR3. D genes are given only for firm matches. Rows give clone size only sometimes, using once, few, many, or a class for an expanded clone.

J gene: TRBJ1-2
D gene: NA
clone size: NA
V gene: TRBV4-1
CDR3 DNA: TGCGCCAGCAGCCAAGAAGGGAGTTCTAACTATGGCTACACCTTC
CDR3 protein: CASSQEGSSNYGYTF

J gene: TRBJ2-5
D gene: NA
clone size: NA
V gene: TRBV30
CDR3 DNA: TGTGCCTGGAGCCGAGGACAGCCGCAAGAGACCCAGTACTTC
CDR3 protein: CAWSRGQPQETQYF

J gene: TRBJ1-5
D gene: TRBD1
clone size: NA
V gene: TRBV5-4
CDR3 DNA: TGTGCCAGCAGCCGAACGGGACAGGGGGAACAGCCCCAGCATTTT
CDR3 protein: CASSRTGQGEQPQHF

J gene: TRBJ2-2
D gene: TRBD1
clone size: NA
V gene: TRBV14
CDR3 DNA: TGTGCCAGCAGCCTTCGTGGCTGGACAGGGCCCGGGGAGCTGTTTTTT
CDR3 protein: CASSLRGWTGPGELFF

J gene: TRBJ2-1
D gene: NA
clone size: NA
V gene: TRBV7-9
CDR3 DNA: TGTGCCAGCAGCATTAGTGAGCAGTTCTTC
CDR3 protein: CASSISEQFF

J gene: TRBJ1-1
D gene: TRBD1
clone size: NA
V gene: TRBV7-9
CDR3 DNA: TGTGCCAGCAGCGGGGACAGGAACACTGAAGCTTTCTTT
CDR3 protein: CASSGDRNTEAFF

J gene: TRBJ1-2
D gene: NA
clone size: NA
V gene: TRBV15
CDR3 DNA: TGTGCCACCAGCGAAGGCCAGGGCCCCTATGGCTACACCTTC
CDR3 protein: CATSEGQGPYGYTF

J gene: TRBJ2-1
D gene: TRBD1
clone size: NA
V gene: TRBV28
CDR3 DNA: TGTGCCAGCAGATACTCCGGGACAGGGGGGAATGAGCAGTTCTTC
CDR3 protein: CASRYSGTGGNEQFF

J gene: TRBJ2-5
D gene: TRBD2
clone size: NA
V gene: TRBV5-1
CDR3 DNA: TGCGCCAGCAGACCATTTACTAGCGGGAGTTCTGAGACCCAGTACTTC
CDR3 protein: CASRPFTSGSSETQYF

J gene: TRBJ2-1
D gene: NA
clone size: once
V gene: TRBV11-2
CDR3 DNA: TGTGCCAGCAGCTTAGATGCCCCTAGGCCGTTTGTCGGTGAGCAGTTCTTC
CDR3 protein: CASSLDAPRPFVGEQFF

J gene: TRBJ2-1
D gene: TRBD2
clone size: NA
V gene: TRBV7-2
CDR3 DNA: TGTGCCAGCAGCTTCTTAGCGGGAAGCTACAATGAGCAGTTCTTC
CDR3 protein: CASSFLAGSYNEQFF

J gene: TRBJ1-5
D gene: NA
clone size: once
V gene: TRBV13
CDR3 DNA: TGTGCCAGCAGCTTACCCGGGCCTAGGGGCATTTATAGCAATCAGCCCCAGCATTTT
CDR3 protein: CASSLPGPRGIYSNQPQHF

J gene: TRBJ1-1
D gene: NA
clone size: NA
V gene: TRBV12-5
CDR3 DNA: TGTGCTAGTGGTTCACGGGTCCCCCCCACTGAAGCTTTCTTT
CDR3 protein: CASGSRVPPTEAFF

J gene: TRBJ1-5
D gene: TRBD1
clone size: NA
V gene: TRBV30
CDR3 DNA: TGTGCCTGGAGTTTTCGACAGGGAGGTCAGCCCCAGCATTTT
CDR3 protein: CAWSFRQGGQPQHF

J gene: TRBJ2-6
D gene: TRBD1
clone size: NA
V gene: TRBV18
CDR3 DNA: TGTGCCAGCTCACAGGGGGCCGGGGCCAACGTCCTGACTTTC
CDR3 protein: CASSQGAGANVLTF